These 15 T cell receptor beta chains were all obtained from the same sample, sequenced in a study of cytomegalovirus exposure and HLA in healthy donors (dated by TCRdb to 2015 to 2018). Receptor libraries were prepared by the immunoSEQ multiplex PCR assay. The multiplex PCR relied on a mix of 60 forward primers for TCR Vbeta segments and 13 reverse primers for TCR Jbeta segments. In TCRdb, the immuneACCESS table is reduced to in-frame sequences with V and J assigned. These tables do not hold every clone; where another copy was compared, an unresolved V gene accounts for under half, and the others remain unexplained. Present in this sample are 100,000 to 150,000 clones, 74% of which were seen just once. Around 3.9% of the sample comes from the top ten. The specimen was PBMCs. These receptors all come from a woman between 45 and 60 years old in good health and CMV-seropositive.

The genes are TRBV4-3 and TRBJ1-2, with a tentative D call TRBD1 (6 bases). The CDR3 totals 16 residues. CDR1 is LGHNA, CDR2 YSLEER, per germline. Trimming left V 0 bases short and J 8 bases short, with 19 bases between. The CDR3 protein is CASSQDIGNRVGGYTF. The CDR3 DNA follows: TGCGCCAGCAGCCAAGACATTGGGAACAGGGTTGGCGGCTACACCTTC.

This chain uses TRBV5-1 with TRBJ2-3, with D uncertain. The germline V gene has CDR1 SGHRS and CDR2 YFSETQ. Trimming shortened V by 3 bases and J by 3 bases, and 11 bases separated the two germline ends. This CDR3 is 14 amino acids long. CDR3 sequence: CASSSARLTDTQYF. CDR3 coding DNA: TGCGCCAGCAGCTCGGCTAGATTAACAGATACGCAGTATTTT.

The chain uses TRBV5-4 and TRBJ2-1, with 8 bases that match TRBD2. After removal of 0 bases from V and 12 bases from J, the junction contained 14 bases not matched to a gene. The CDR3 extends over 16 amino acids. The germline CDR1 and CDR2 sequences are SGHNT and YYREEE (reference sequence). The CDR3 bases are TGTGCCAGCAGCTTGGAGGCGGGGGGTCCGTACCAAGCGCAGTTCTTC. Protein sequence: CASSLEAGGPYQAQFF.

V usage is TRBV28 and J usage is TRBJ1-4, with D tentatively TRBD1 (5 bases). CDR3 length equals 14 residues. V was trimmed by 7 bases and J by 2 bases, leaving 11 bases between them. Germline-derived CDR1 and CDR2 are MDHEN and SYDVKM. CDR3 coding DNA: TGTGCCAGCATGGCGGGGGTCACTAATGAAAAACTGTTTTTT. Protein sequence: CASMAGVTNEKLFF.

The genes are TRBV15 and TRBJ2-3; 11 bases align to TRBD2. With 3 bases clipped from V and 6 bases from J, the junction kept 8 bases outside the gene matches. Germline V CDR1 and CDR2: LNHNV, YYDKDF (reference sequence). CDR3 length: 16 residues. CDR3 coding DNA: TGTGCCACCAGCAGCCATAGCGGGGGGGCCATGGATACGCAGTATTTT. This codes for CATSSHSGGAMDTQYF. The full variable domain, in which reference TRBV15 and TRBJ2-3 provide the parts outside the CDR3, is DAMVIQNPRYQVTQFGKPVTLSCSQTLNHNVMYWYQQKSSQAPKLLFHYYDKDFNNEADTPDNFQSRRPNTSFCFLDIRSPGLGDTAMYLCATSSHSGGAMDTQYFGPGTRLTVL.

The gene calls are TRBV4-2 and TRBJ2-3, with D maybe TRBD2 (5 bases). The length of the CDR3 is 15 residues. Germline V gene data show CDR1 as LGHNA and CDR2 as YNFKEQ. The germline V and J ends were trimmed by 0 bases and 4 bases, with 11 bases remaining between them. Written as DNA, the CDR3 is TGTGCCAGCAGCCAAGACGTCGGCGGGCCAGATACGCAGTATTTT. Encoded protein: CASSQDVGGPDTQYF.

This clone has a handful of counts. This sequence joins TRBV2 and TRBJ2-3, with 9 nucleotides matching TRBD1. V lost 6 bases to trimming and J lost 2 bases; unmatched junction nucleotides: 6. Germline V gene data show CDR1 as SNHLY and CDR2 as FYNNEI. This CDR3 is built from 15 residues. The CDR3, as DNA: TGTGCCAGCAGAGGGACAGGGTACCTCACAGATACGCAGTATTTT. Translated: CASRGTGYLTDTQYF.

The J gene is TRBJ1-2, the V gene TRBV19, with no clear D. In germline, CDR1 is LNHDA, CDR2 SQIVND (reference sequence). The CDR3 totals 13 residues. Trimming pared 3 bases from V and 7 bases from J, leaving 12 bases between. This chain's CDR3 is CASSIGRQAGYTF. The CDR3 DNA reads TGTGCCAGTAGTATCGGTAGGCAGGCTGGCTACACCTTC. Using reference TRBV19 and TRBJ1-2 for the parts outside the CDR3, the full variable domain is DGGITQSPKYLFRKEGQNVTLSCEQNLNHDAMYWYRQDPGQGLRLIYYSQIVNDFQKGDIAEGYSVSREKKESFPLTVTSAQKNPTAFYLCASSIGRQAGYTFGSGTRLTVV.

The CDR3 is CASSHYGTGPSGANVLTF. The CDR3 DNA follows: TGCGCCAGCAGCCATTATGGGACAGGGCCCTCTGGGGCCAACGTCCTGACTTTC. The V gene is TRBV23-1, the J gene TRBJ2-6; TRBD1 aligns across 9 bases. TRBV23-1 is annotated as an ORF whose role is uncertain. The CDR3 has 18 amino acids. Unmatched junction bases numbered 9, after V lost 6 bases and J lost 0 bases.

This chain uses TRBV10-3 with TRBJ1-2; possible D gene TRBD1, 6 bases. Germline CDR1 ENHRY, CDR2 SYGVKD. The CDR3 is 13 residues long. V was cut by 6 bases and J by 6 bases, with 14 bases left in between. The CDR3 here is CAIRLQGIDGYTF. The CDR3 DNA is TGTGCCATCAGACTACAGGGCATTGATGGCTACACCTTC.

This sequence joins TRBV6-6 and TRBJ2-7, with a tentative D call TRBD2 (5 bases). From germline, CDR1 is MNHNY and CDR2 SVGAGI (reference sequence). V was pared by 3 bases and J by 2 bases, with 11 bases between. CDR3 size: 14 residues. The CDR3 bases are TGTGCCAGCAGTTATGAGGGAGTCACCTACGAGCAGTACTTC. Translated, it gives CASSYEGVTYEQYF.

As for this clone: An end of the junction differs from the germline gene, which may be a read error. The rearrangement joins TRBV5-1 to TRBJ2-3; 8 bases are a match to TRBD2. CDR1 and CDR2 (germline): SGHRS, YFSETQ. The CDR3 has 14 amino acids. The CDR3 region is CASSPGLEGNTQCF. The CDR3 DNA sequence: TGCGCCAGCAGCCCGGGACTAGAAGGAAATACGCAGTGTTTT.

The chain couples TRBV28 to TRBJ2-3; TRBD2 matches at 7 bases. After removal of 6 bases from V and 1 base from J, the junction contained 7 bases not matched to a gene. Per the germline V gene, CDR1 is MDHEN and CDR2 is SYDVKM. The CDR3 contains 15 residues. Here the CDR3 DNA reads TGTGCCAGCAGGATTAGGGCGGGGGGCACAGATACGCAGTATTTT. Its translation: CASRIRAGGTDTQYF.

The rearrangement links TRBV29-1 to TRBJ2-5, with D possibly matching TRBD1 (5 bases). V shed 3 bases and J shed 2 bases, with 7 bases lying between them. Per the germline V gene, CDR1 is SQVTM and CDR2 is ANQGSEA. This CDR3 is built from 12 residues. The CDR3 spells CSVEAGQETQYF. The CDR3 DNA is TGCAGCGTTGAGGCAGGGCAAGAGACCCAGTACTTC. Looking up the rest from reference TRBV29-1 and TRBJ2-5 gives the full variable domain: SAVISQKPSRDICQRGTSLTIQCQVDSQVTMMFWYRQQPGQSLTLIATANQGSEATYESGFVIDKFPISRPNLTFSTLTVSNMSPEDSSIYLCSVEAGQETQYFGPGTRLLVL.

This chain uses TRBV5-4 with TRBJ2-1, with 7 bases fitting TRBD1. Germline V gene lookup returns CDR1 SGHNT and CDR2 YYREEE (reference sequence). CDR3 length: 15 residues. Germline trimming cut 4 bases from V and 5 bases from J; bases unmatched to any gene: 9. The CDR3 here is CASSTRTGLNNEQFF. The CDR3 nucleotides are TGTGCCAGCAGCACAAGGACAGGACTTAACAATGAGCAGTTCTTC.